This TCR beta chain was documented in a study of beta chain features in type 1 diabetes. Study background: No age, gender or cell yield differences were seen between patients and healthy donors.

Expressed TCRB transcripts were sequenced because the entire RNA isolate underwent reverse transcription. Here immunoSEQ multiplex PCR was the method, and the copy in TCRdb shows in-frame clones only, minus some. The sample records under 300,000 clones, around 21% being singletons. Study-level points and caveats: In all four CD4+ subsets, TCRB CDR3 length was significantly, moderately reduced in type 1 diabetes. Fewer junction insertions and more nucleotide deletions appeared in type 1 diabetes patients.

This clone was recorded a few times. Antigen specificity is unknown. The receptor comes from a woman aged 40 to 50 with type 1 diabetes. The sequencing sample was made of naive CD4+ T cells from blood.

This CDR3 reads CASKEGTGTGELFF. Here the CDR3 DNA reads TGTGCCAGCAAGGAAGGAACGGGAACCGGGGAGCTGTTTTTT. The chain recombines TRBV2 with TRBJ2-2; a weak D match, TRBD2 (5 bases). Trimming removed 7 bases from V and 5 bases from J, with 14 bases in between. There are 14 residues in the CDR3. Germline CDR1 is SNHLY and CDR2 is FYNNEI.